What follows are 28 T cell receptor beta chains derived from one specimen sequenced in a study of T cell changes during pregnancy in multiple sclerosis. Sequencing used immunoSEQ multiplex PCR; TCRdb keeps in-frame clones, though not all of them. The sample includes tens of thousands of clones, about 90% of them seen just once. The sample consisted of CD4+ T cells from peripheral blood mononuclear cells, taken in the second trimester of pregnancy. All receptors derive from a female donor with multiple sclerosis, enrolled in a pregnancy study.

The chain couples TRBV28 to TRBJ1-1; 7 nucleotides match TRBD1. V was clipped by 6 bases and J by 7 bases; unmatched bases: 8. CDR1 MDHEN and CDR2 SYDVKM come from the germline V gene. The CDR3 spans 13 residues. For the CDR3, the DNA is TGTGCCAGCAGCGACAGGGTGGCGGGTGAAGCTTTCTTT. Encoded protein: CASSDRVAGEAFF.

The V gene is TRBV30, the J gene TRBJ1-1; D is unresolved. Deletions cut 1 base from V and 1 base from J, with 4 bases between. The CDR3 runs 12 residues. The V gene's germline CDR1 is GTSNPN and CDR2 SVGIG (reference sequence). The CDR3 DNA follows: TGTGCCTGGAGTGCGGGGAACACTGAAGCTTTCTTT. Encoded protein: CAWSAGNTEAFF.

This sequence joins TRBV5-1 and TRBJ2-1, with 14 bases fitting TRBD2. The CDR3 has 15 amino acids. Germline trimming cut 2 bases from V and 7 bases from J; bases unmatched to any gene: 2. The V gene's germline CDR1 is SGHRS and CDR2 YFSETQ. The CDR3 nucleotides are TGCGCCAGCAGCTTAAGACTAGCGGGGGGGAATGAGCAGTTCTTC. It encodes CASSLRLAGGNEQFF. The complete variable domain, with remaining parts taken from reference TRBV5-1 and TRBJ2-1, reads KAGVTQTPRYLIKTRGQQVTLSCSPISGHRSVSWYQQTPGQGLQFLFEYFSETQRNKGNFPGRFSGRQFSNSRSEMNVSTLELGDSALYLCASSLRLAGGNEQFFGPGTRLTVL.

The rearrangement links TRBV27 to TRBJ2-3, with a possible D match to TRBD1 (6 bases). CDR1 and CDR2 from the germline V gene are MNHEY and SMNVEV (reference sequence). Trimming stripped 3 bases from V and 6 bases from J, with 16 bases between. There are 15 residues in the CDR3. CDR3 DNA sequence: TGTGCCAGCAGTTTTCCGACAGGAGTTCTTGATACGCAGTATTTT. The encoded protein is CASSFPTGVLDTQYF.

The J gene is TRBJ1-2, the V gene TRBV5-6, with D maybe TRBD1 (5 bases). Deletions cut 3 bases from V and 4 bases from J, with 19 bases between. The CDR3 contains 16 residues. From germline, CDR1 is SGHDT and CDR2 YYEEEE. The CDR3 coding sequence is TGTGCCAGCAGCTCGGCCATGCAGGGATCTTTCTATGGCTACACCTTC. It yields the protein CASSSAMQGSFYGYTF.

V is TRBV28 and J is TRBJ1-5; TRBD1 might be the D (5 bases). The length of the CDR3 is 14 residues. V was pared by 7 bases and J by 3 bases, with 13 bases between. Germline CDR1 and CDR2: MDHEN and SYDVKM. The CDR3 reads CASTRGQLNQPQHF. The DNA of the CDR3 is TGTGCCAGCACTAGGGGCCAGCTCAATCAGCCCCAGCATTTT. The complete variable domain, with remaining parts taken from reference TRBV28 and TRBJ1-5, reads DVKVTQSSRYLVKRTGEKVFLECVQDMDHENMFWYRQDPGLGLRLIYFSYDVKMKEKGDIPEGYSVSREKKERFSLILESASTNQTSMYLCASTRGQLNQPQHFGDGTRLSIL.

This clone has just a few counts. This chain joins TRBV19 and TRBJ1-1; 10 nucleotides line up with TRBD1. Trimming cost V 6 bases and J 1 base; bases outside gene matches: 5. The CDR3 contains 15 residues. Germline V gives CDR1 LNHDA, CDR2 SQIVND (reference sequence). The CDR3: CASRGQGLTNTEAFF. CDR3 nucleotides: TGTGCCAGTAGGGGACAGGGGTTGACGAACACTGAAGCTTTCTTT.

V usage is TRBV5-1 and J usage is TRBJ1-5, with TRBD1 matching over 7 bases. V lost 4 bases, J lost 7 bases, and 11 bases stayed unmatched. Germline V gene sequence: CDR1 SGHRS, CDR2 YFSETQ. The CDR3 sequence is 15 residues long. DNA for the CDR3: TGCGCCAGCAGCACCGAGGGACAGCAGGGACAGCCCCAGCATTTT. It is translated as CASSTEGQQGQPQHF.

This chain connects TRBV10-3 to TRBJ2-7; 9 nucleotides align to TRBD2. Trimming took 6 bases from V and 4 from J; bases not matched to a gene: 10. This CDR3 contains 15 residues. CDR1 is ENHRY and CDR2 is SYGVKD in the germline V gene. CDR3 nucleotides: TGTGCCATCAGGGATAGCGGGAGCCCCGGGTACGAGCAGTACTTC. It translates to CAIRDSGSPGYEQYF.

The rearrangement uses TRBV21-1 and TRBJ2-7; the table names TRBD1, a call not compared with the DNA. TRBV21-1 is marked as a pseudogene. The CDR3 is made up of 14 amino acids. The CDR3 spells CASSKAPTGNEQYF. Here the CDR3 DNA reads TGTGCCAGCAGCAAAGCTCCCACAGGGAACGAGCAGTACTTC.

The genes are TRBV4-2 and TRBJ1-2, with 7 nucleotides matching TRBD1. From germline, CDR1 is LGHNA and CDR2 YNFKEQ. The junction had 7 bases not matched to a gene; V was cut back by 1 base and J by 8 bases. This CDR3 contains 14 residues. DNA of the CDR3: TGTGCCAGCAGCCAAGTAGGCCAGGGGGAGGGCTACACCTTC. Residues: CASSQVGQGEGYTF.

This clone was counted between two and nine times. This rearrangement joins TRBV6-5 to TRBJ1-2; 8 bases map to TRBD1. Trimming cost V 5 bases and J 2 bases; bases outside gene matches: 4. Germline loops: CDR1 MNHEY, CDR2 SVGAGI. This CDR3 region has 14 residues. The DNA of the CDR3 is TGTGCCAGCAGTCGGGACAGGCGGAACTATGGCTACACCTTC. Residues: CASSRDRRNYGYTF.

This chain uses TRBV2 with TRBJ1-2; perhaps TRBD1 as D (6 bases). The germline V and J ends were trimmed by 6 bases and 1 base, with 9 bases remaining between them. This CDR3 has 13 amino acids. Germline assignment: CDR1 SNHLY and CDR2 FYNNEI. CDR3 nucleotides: TGTGCCAGCAGAACAGGGCTTAACTATGGCTACACCTTC. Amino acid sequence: CASRTGLNYGYTF.

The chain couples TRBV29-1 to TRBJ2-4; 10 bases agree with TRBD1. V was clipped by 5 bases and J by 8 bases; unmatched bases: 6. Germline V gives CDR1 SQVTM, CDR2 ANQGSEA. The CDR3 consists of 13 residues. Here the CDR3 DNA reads TGCAGCGTTTCCCCGGGACAGGGGTACATTCAGTACTTC. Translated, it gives CSVSPGQGYIQYF.

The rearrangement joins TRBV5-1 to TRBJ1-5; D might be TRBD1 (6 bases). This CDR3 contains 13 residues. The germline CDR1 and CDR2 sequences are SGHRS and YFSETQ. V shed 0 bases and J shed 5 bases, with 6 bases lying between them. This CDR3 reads CASSLAGDQPQHF. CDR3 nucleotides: TGCGCCAGCAGCTTGGCAGGGGATCAGCCCCAGCATTTT.

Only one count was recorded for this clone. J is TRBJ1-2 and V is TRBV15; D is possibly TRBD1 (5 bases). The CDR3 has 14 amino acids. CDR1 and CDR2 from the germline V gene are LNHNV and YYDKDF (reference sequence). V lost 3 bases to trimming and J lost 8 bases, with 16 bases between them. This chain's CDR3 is CATSSPVGGDGYTF. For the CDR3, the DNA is TGTGCCACCAGCAGCCCGGTGGGGGGAGACGGCTACACCTTC. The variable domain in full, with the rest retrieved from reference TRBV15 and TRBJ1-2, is DAMVIQNPRYQVTQFGKPVTLSCSQTLNHNVMYWYQQKSSQAPKLLFHYYDKDFNNEADTPDNFQSRRPNTSFCFLDIRSPGLGDTAMYLCATSSPVGGDGYTFGSGTRLTVV.

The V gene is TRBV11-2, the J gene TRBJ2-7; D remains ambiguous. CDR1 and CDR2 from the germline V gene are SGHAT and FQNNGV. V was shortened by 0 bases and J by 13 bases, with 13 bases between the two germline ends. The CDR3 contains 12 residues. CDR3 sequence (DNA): TGTGCCAGCAGCTTAGATATACAGCCAGGATACTTC. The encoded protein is CASSLDIQPGYF.

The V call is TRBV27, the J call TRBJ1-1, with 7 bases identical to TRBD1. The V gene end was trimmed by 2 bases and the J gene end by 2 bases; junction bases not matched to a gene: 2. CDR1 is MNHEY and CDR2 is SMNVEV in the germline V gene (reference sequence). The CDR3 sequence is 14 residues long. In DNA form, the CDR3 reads TGTGCCAGCAGTTTAAACAGGGGCAACACTGAAGCTTTCTTT. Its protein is CASSLNRGNTEAFF.

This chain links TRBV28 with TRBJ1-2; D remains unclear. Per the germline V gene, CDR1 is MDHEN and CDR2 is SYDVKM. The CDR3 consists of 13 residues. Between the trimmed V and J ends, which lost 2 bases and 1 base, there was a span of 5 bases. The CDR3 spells CASSLQDNYGYTF. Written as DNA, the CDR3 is TGTGCCAGCAGTTTACAGGATAACTATGGCTACACCTTC.

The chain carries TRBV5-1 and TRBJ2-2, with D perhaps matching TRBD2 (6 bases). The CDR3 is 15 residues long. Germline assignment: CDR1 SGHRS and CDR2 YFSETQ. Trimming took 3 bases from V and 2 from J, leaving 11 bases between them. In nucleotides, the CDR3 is TGCGCCAGCAGCTCGGGACTGATAAACACCGGGGAGCTGTTTTTT. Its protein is CASSSGLINTGELFF.

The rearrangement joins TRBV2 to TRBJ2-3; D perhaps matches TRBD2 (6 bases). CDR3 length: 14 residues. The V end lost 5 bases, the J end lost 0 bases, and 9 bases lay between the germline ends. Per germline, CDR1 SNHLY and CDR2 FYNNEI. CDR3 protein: CASSTGTSTDTQYF. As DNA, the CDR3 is TGTGCCAGCAGTACCGGGACTAGCACAGATACGCAGTATTTT.

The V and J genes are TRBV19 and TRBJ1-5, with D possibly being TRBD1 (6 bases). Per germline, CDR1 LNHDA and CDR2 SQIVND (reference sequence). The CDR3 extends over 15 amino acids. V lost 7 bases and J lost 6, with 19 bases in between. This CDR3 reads CASTPSAGAVQPQHF. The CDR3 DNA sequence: TGTGCCAGTACCCCCTCAGCGGGGGCCGTTCAGCCCCAGCATTTT. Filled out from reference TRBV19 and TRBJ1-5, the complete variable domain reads DGGITQSPKYLFRKEGQNVTLSCEQNLNHDAMYWYRQDPGQGLRLIYYSQIVNDFQKGDIAEGYSVSREKKESFPLTVTSAQKNPTAFYLCASTPSAGAVQPQHFGDGTRLSIL.

The CDR3 region has the DNA TGTGCCAGCAGCTCTAGCCCCCGACTAGCGGGAGAAGGGTCAGATACGCAGTATTTT. Translating it yields CASSSSPRLAGEGSDTQYF. V is TRBV7-6 and J is TRBJ2-3, with 12 positions matching TRBD2. The CDR3 extends over 19 amino acids. V was clipped by 4 bases and J by 4 bases; unmatched bases: 15. The germline gives CDR1 SGHVS, CDR2 FNYEAQ.

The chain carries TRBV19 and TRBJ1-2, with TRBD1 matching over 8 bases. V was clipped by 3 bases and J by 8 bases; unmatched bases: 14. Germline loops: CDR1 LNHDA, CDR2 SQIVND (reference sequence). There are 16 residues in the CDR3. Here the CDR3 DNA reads TGTGCCAGTAGTATCCGTCAGGGGGCCAGGACGAGAGGCTACACCTTC. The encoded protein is CASSIRQGARTRGYTF.

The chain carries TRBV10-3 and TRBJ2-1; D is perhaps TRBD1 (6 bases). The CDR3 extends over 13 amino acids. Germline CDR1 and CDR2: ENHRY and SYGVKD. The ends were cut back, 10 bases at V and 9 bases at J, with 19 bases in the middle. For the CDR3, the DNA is TGTGCCACGAGGGACACGGCGGGCGGTGAGCAGTTCTTC. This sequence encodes CATRDTAGGEQFF.

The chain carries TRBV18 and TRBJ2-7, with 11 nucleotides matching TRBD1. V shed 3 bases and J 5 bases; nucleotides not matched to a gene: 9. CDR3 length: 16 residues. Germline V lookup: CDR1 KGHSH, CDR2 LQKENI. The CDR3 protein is CASSPADRGPSNEQYF. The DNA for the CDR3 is TGTGCCAGCTCACCCGCGGACAGGGGGCCATCTAACGAGCAGTACTTC.

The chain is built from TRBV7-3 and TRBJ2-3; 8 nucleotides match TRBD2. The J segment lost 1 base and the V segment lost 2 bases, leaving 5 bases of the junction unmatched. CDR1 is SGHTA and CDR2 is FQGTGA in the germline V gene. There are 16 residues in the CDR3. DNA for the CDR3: TGTGCCAGCAGCTTACGCGGGGGGCTAGGCACAGATACGCAGTATTTT. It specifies CASSLRGGLGTDTQYF.

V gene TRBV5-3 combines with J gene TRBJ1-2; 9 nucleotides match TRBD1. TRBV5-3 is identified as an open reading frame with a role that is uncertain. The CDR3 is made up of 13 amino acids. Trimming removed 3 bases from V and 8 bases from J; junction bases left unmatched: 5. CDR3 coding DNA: TGTGCCAGAAGCTCGGACAGGGGAGAGGGCTACACCTTC. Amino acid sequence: CARSSDRGEGYTF.